This T cell receptor beta chain derives from a study of cytomegalovirus exposure and HLA in healthy donors. Study-level results: Follow-up analysis later connected one missense variant in DCLRE1C with trimming of TCR beta V- and J-genes.

The PCR employed 60 Vbeta primers together with 13 Jbeta primers. Only in-frame clones appear in the TCRdb table, and some are missing; sequencing was by immunoSEQ multiplex PCR. The profile covers around 32,000 clones, with roughly 44% appearing a single time and approximately 2% taken by the ten largest. This clone has a handful of counts. Its antigen is currently unknown. Germline values: CDR1 SGHNT, CDR2 YENEEA. This CDR3 spans 15 amino acids. Trimming shortened V by 3 bases and J by 4 bases, and 15 bases separated the two germline ends. There were likely unrecorded immune exposures, though donors were nominally healthy when sampled.

The clonotype was recovered from a woman in her forties or fifties in good health and CMV-seronegative. The chain carries TRBV11-3 and TRBJ2-5, with D possibly being TRBD2 (6 bases). Sample: PBMCs. This chain's CDR3 is CASSFGREMGETQYF. The CDR3 DNA is TGTGCCAGCAGCTTCGGACGGGAGATGGGAGAGACCCAGTACTTC.